This T cell receptor (beta chain) was documented in a study of blood T cell repertoires in COVID-19. Whole-study context: COVID-19 samples from acute and convalescent phases originated in the United States, Italy and Spain.

This clone turned up a few times. In the original processing: Estimation of nucleated cell counts was performed using reference gene primer amplification. Profiling relied on immunoSEQ multiplex PCR, and the TCRdb table lists in-frame clones only, not all of them. V, J and clone size reflect that table, while D and trimming were determined from the DNA. The sample has some 70,000 clones, about nine tenths seen once; the top ten hold about 6.4%. The CDR3 sequence is 14 residues long. V lost 3 bases and J lost 2, with 10 bases in between. The germline gives CDR1 GTSNPN, CDR2 SVGIG (reference sequence). Sequenced sample: peripheral blood. This receptor was taken from a woman between 65 and 79 years old with acute or convalescent COVID-19. The chain couples TRBV30 to TRBJ2-2; D is ambiguous. The CDR3 loop is CAWRERGNTGELFF. The CDR3 region has the DNA TGTGCCTGGAGAGAGAGAGGTAACACCGGGGAGCTGTTTTTT.